Listed below are T cell receptor beta chains from one sample, sequenced in a study of regulatory T cells in long-lasting Graves disease. Each CDR3 protein gets one entry after TCRdb re-called the multiplex PCR reads with MiXCR. The data contain roughly 500,000 distinct CDR3 sequences, around 11% of them singletons. In addition, the sample was reused for a study of T cells in Graves' hyperthyroidism and ophthalmopathy.

This material consisted of peripheral blood mononuclear cells (PBMCs), taken at new diagnosis, from a patient treated with antithyroid drugs. These receptors originate from a woman aged 25 to 39 with Graves disease. The CDR3 runs from the conserved cysteine through the conserved F or W. D genes are given only for firm matches. Clone size is stated in some rows and not others, as once, few, many or a class when expanded.

j_call: TRBJ2-7; v_call: TRBV27; d_call: -; clone_size: many; cdr3_aa: CASSSSGRPGQYF; cdr3_nt: TGTGCCAGCAGCAGCTCCGGACGGCCGGGGCAGTACTTC
j_call: TRBJ1-5; v_call: TRBV10-3; d_call: -; clone_size: -; cdr3_aa: CAISESAEGQPQHF; cdr3_nt: TGTGCCATCAGTGAGTCAGCGGAAGGGCAGCCCCAGCATTTT
j_call: TRBJ1-6; v_call: TRBV18; d_call: -; clone_size: many; cdr3_aa: CASSPYGFNSPLHF; cdr3_nt: TGTGCCAGCTCACCCTATGGGTTCAATTCACCCCTCCACTTT
j_call: TRBJ1-4; v_call: TRBV6-1; d_call: TRBD1; clone_size: many; cdr3_aa: CASSQRDRGAVNHEKLFF; cdr3_nt: TGTGCCAGCAGTCAACGGGACAGGGGCGCGGTCAACCATGAAAAACTGTTTTTT
j_call: TRBJ2-2; v_call: TRBV7-9; d_call: -; clone_size: few; cdr3_aa: CASSPRATAGSGELFF; cdr3_nt: TGTGCCAGCAGCCCGAGGGCCACCGCGGGGTCCGGGGAGCTGTTTTTT
j_call: TRBJ1-2; v_call: TRBV19; d_call: TRBD1; clone_size: few; cdr3_aa: CASEPGQGIYYTF; cdr3_nt: TGTGCCAGTGAGCCGGGACAGGGGATATACTACACCTTC
j_call: TRBJ2-1; v_call: TRBV11-3; d_call: -; clone_size: many; cdr3_aa: CASSGGRGAYNEQFF; cdr3_nt: TGTGCCAGCAGCGGGGGACGTGGGGCTTACAATGAGCAGTTCTTC
j_call: TRBJ2-5; v_call: TRBV24-1; d_call: -; clone_size: -; cdr3_aa: CATANRGTQYF; cdr3_nt: TGTGCCACCGCAAATCGGGGGACCCAGTACTTC
j_call: TRBJ1-2; v_call: TRBV6-1; d_call: -; clone_size: few; cdr3_aa: CASSPRGSRHGYTF; cdr3_nt: TGTGCCAGCAGCCCCAGGGGATCCCGACATGGCTACACCTTC
j_call: TRBJ2-1; v_call: TRBV4-2; d_call: TRBD2; clone_size: few; cdr3_aa: CASSQVAGASYNEQFF; cdr3_nt: TGTGCCAGCAGCCAAGTCGCGGGAGCATCATACAATGAGCAGTTCTTC
j_call: TRBJ2-3; v_call: TRBV6-1; d_call: -; clone_size: -; cdr3_aa: CASSAGRWATDTQYF; cdr3_nt: TGTGCCAGCAGCGCAGGGAGGTGGGCCACAGATACGCAGTATTTT
j_call: TRBJ2-7; v_call: TRBV7-8; d_call: -; clone_size: many; cdr3_aa: CASSLQSGSSYEQYF; cdr3_nt: TGTGCCAGCAGCTTACAATCGGGGAGCTCCTACGAGCAGTACTTC
j_call: TRBJ1-1; v_call: TRBV6-2/TRBV6-3; d_call: -; clone_size: many; cdr3_aa: CASSYSVGATEAFF; cdr3_nt: TGTGCCAGCAGTTACTCTGTAGGAGCCACTGAAGCTTTCTTT
j_call: TRBJ2-4; v_call: TRBV7-9; d_call: TRBD2; clone_size: few; cdr3_aa: CASSLERGGIQYF; cdr3_nt: TGTGCCAGCAGCTTAGAGCGGGGGGGCATTCAGTACTTC
j_call: TRBJ1-6; v_call: TRBV2; d_call: -; clone_size: many; cdr3_aa: CASSEAQGSSYNSPLHF; cdr3_nt: TGTGCCAGCAGTGAAGCGCAAGGGAGCTCCTATAATTCACCCCTCCACTTT
j_call: TRBJ1-1; v_call: TRBV12-3/TRBV12-4; d_call: -; clone_size: many; cdr3_aa: CASSQGHLEAFF; cdr3_nt: TGTGCCAGCAGCCAGGGACACCTTGAAGCTTTCTTT
j_call: TRBJ2-1; v_call: TRBV6-5; d_call: TRBD2; clone_size: many; cdr3_aa: CASSYSLSGTYNEQFF; cdr3_nt: TGTGCCAGCAGTTACTCGCTTAGCGGGACCTACAATGAGCAGTTCTTC
j_call: TRBJ2-5; v_call: TRBV6-1; d_call: -; clone_size: -; cdr3_aa: CASSPRDLLMASETQYF; cdr3_nt: TGTGCCAGCAGTCCAAGGGACCTACTAATGGCCTCAGAGACCCAGTACTTC
j_call: TRBJ2-3; v_call: TRBV6-1; d_call: -; clone_size: many; cdr3_aa: CASSPADTQYF; cdr3_nt: TGTGCCAGCAGCCCAGCAGATACGCAGTATTTT
j_call: TRBJ2-1; v_call: TRBV30; d_call: TRBD2; clone_size: many; cdr3_aa: CAWHTLRTSGRSYNEQFF; cdr3_nt: TGTGCCTGGCATACCCTAAGGACTAGCGGTCGCTCCTACAATGAGCAGTTCTTC
j_call: TRBJ2-7; v_call: TRBV27; d_call: -; clone_size: few; cdr3_aa: CASSPVGSLLNEQYF; cdr3_nt: TGTGCCAGCAGCCCCGTAGGTTCCCTCTTGAACGAGCAGTACTTC
j_call: TRBJ2-7; v_call: TRBV6-5; d_call: -; clone_size: many; cdr3_aa: CASSYRGSTHEQYF; cdr3_nt: TGTGCCAGCAGTTACAGGGGTTCAACCCACGAGCAGTACTTC
j_call: TRBJ2-7; v_call: TRBV6-1; d_call: TRBD1; clone_size: -; cdr3_aa: CASSLLTGAPREQYF; cdr3_nt: TGTGCCAGCAGCCTACTCACAGGGGCCCCGAGGGAGCAGTACTTC
j_call: TRBJ1-5; v_call: TRBV2; d_call: -; clone_size: -; cdr3_aa: CASSEMVWGNQPQHF; cdr3_nt: TGTGCCAGCAGTGAAATGGTTTGGGGCAATCAGCCCCAGCATTTT
j_call: TRBJ2-3; v_call: TRBV28; d_call: -; clone_size: many; cdr3_aa: CASSFFGRESDTQYF; cdr3_nt: TGTGCCAGCAGTTTTTTCGGTAGGGAGTCAGATACGCAGTATTTT
j_call: TRBJ1-1; v_call: TRBV13; d_call: TRBD1; clone_size: many; cdr3_aa: CASSLGAGGTEAFF; cdr3_nt: TGTGCCAGCAGTTTGGGGGCAGGGGGGACTGAAGCTTTCTTT
j_call: TRBJ2-1; v_call: TRBV6-2/TRBV6-3; d_call: TRBD2; clone_size: many; cdr3_aa: CASRPTSSDNEQFF; cdr3_nt: TGTGCCAGCAGGCCGACTAGCTCCGACAATGAGCAGTTCTTC
j_call: TRBJ1-2; v_call: TRBV30; d_call: TRBD1; clone_size: many; cdr3_aa: CAWRAALGQGDYGYTF; cdr3_nt: TGTGCCTGGAGGGCGGCTCTCGGACAGGGGGATTATGGCTACACCTTC
j_call: TRBJ1-6; v_call: TRBV18; d_call: -; clone_size: -; cdr3_aa: CASSPWEVAGPPGSPLHF; cdr3_nt: TGTGCCAGCTCACCATGGGAGGTGGCAGGGCCGCCCGGGTCACCCCTCCACTTT
j_call: TRBJ1-1; v_call: TRBV9; d_call: -; clone_size: many; cdr3_aa: CASSQTGMNTEAFF; cdr3_nt: TGCGCCAGCAGCCAAACAGGGATGAACACTGAAGCTTTCTTT
j_call: TRBJ2-1; v_call: TRBV7-9; d_call: TRBD2; clone_size: many; cdr3_aa: CASSPRSSGYNEQFF; cdr3_nt: TGTGCCAGCAGCCCCCGGTCTAGCGGGTACAATGAGCAGTTCTTC
j_call: TRBJ2-5; v_call: TRBV6-2/TRBV6-3; d_call: -; clone_size: -; cdr3_aa: CASTNPPTETQYF; cdr3_nt: TGTGCCAGCACCAACCCCCCGACGGAGACCCAGTACTTC
j_call: TRBJ1-1; v_call: TRBV20-1; d_call: -; clone_size: -; cdr3_aa: CSALKQGRGTEAFF; cdr3_nt: TGCAGTGCTCTAAAACAGGGACGAGGCACTGAAGCTTTCTTT
j_call: TRBJ1-6; v_call: TRBV3-1; d_call: TRBD1; clone_size: few; cdr3_aa: CASSQAGTAKIPLHF; cdr3_nt: TGTGCCAGCAGCCAGGCCGGGACAGCCAAAATACCCCTCCACTTT
j_call: TRBJ2-1; v_call: TRBV7-6; d_call: TRBD2; clone_size: -; cdr3_aa: CASSDEAGVRLREQFF; cdr3_nt: TGTGCCAGCAGCGACGAAGCGGGAGTTCGGCTTCGGGAGCAGTTCTTC
j_call: TRBJ2-7; v_call: TRBV20-1; d_call: -; clone_size: many; cdr3_aa: CSARQGGSYEQYF; cdr3_nt: TGCAGTGCTAGACAGGGAGGCTCCTACGAGCAGTACTTC
j_call: TRBJ1-5; v_call: TRBV5-8; d_call: -; clone_size: -; cdr3_aa: CASSLTQPQHF; cdr3_nt: TGTGCCAGCAGCTTGACTCAGCCCCAGCATTTT
j_call: TRBJ1-5; v_call: TRBV6-1; d_call: -; clone_size: many; cdr3_aa: CASSDPAGGFQPQHF; cdr3_nt: TGTGCCAGCAGTGACCCGGCGGGGGGCTTTCAGCCCCAGCATTTT
j_call: TRBJ1-1; v_call: TRBV9; d_call: -; clone_size: -; cdr3_aa: CASSVLPALNTEAFF; cdr3_nt: TGTGCCAGCAGCGTTCTCCCGGCTTTGAACACTGAAGCTTTCTTT
j_call: TRBJ2-1; v_call: TRBV6-2/TRBV6-3; d_call: TRBD2; clone_size: few; cdr3_aa: CASRPQGASGRGGFF; cdr3_nt: TGTGCCAGCAGGCCCCAAGGGGCTAGCGGGAGGGGGGGGTTCTTC
j_call: TRBJ2-1; v_call: TRBV15; d_call: TRBD1; clone_size: many; cdr3_aa: CATSRDPLGQGLGEQFF; cdr3_nt: TGTGCCACCAGCAGAGATCCTCTGGGACAGGGATTAGGTGAGCAGTTCTTC
j_call: TRBJ2-1; v_call: TRBV11-1; d_call: TRBD2; clone_size: -; cdr3_aa: CASSQAGGLYNEQFF; cdr3_nt: TGCGCCAGCAGCCAAGCGGGAGGCCTCTACAATGAGCAGTTCTTC
j_call: TRBJ1-2; v_call: TRBV20-1; d_call: TRBD1; clone_size: many; cdr3_aa: CSAQTGGASDAYTF; cdr3_nt: TGCAGTGCGCAGACAGGGGGCGCCTCTGATGCCTACACCTTC